These T cell receptor beta chains were read from a single sample in a study of blood T cell repertoires in COVID-19. Data came from immunoSEQ multiplex PCR; TCRdb stores just in-frame clones and leaves some out. This sample has some 150,000 clones, with 85% to 90% found just once. Sequencing was done on a sample of peripheral blood. Source of these receptors: a woman aged 40 to 55 with acute or convalescent COVID-19. Each CDR3 is given with its conserved first and last residue. The order of the fields is clone size, V gene, D gene, J gene, CDR3 protein, CDR3 DNA. The D gene is left open where the match is weak. Not all rows give a size; the values are once, few, many and, for expanded clones, a class.

size: once; V: TRBV27; D: NA; J: TRBJ1-5; CDR3: CASSLSWQGSNQPQHF; DNA: TGTGCCAGCAGTTTATCGTGGCAGGGAAGCAATCAGCCCCAGCATTTT
size: once; V: TRBV19; D: NA; J: TRBJ2-7; CDR3: CASSIEGLAGSYEQYF; DNA: TGTGCCAGTAGTATAGAGGGGTTGGCGGGATCCTACGAGCAGTACTTC
size: few; V: TRBV15; D: NA; J: TRBJ1-1; CDR3: CATSRSPRTTNTEAFF; DNA: TGTGCCACCAGCAGATCACCTAGGACAACGAACACTGAAGCTTTCTTT
size: NA; V: TRBV7-2; D: NA; J: TRBJ1-5; CDR3: CASSFGGTVTIQPQHF; DNA: TGTGCCAGCAGCTTTGGGGGGACCGTCACAATTCAGCCCCAGCATTTT
size: NA; V: TRBV19; D: TRBD1; J: TRBJ1-1; CDR3: CASTTTGGNTEAFF; DNA: TGTGCCAGTACCACGACAGGGGGGAACACTGAAGCTTTCTTT
size: NA; V: TRBV30; D: NA; J: TRBJ2-7; CDR3: CAWSAQGRYREQYF; DNA: TGTGCCTGGAGTGCCCAGGGTAGGTATCGCGAGCAGTACTTC
size: NA; V: TRBV2; D: NA; J: TRBJ2-7; CDR3: CASSAPPGGGTNYEQYF; DNA: TGTGCCAGCAGTGCCCCCCCTGGTGGCGGAACCAACTACGAGCAGTACTTC
size: NA; V: TRBV19; D: NA; J: TRBJ2-1; CDR3: CASSIGQMGGNEQFF; DNA: TGTGCCAGTAGTATAGGGCAGATGGGGGGCAATGAGCAGTTCTTC
size: NA; V: TRBV11-2; D: NA; J: TRBJ2-3; CDR3: CASRRGRGGTDTQYF; DNA: TGTGCCAGCAGGAGGGGGCGGGGGGGCACAGATACGCAGTATTTT
size: once; V: TRBV6-4; D: TRBD1; J: TRBJ2-3; CDR3: CASSDGQGETDTQYF; DNA: TGTGCCAGCAGTGACGGACAGGGCGAAACAGATACGCAGTATTTT
size: NA; V: TRBV11-3; D: TRBD2; J: TRBJ2-3; CDR3: CASSLVAGVVDTQYF; DNA: TGTGCCAGCAGCTTAGTAGCGGGAGTGGTAGATACGCAGTATTTT
size: NA; V: TRBV27; D: NA; J: TRBJ1-2; CDR3: CASSPIPNYGYTF; DNA: TGTGCCAGCAGTCCTATTCCTAACTATGGCTACACCTTC
size: NA; V: TRBV27; D: TRBD2; J: TRBJ2-2; CDR3: CASSLLSSGSLPSRELFF; DNA: TGTGCCAGCAGTTTATTATCTAGCGGGAGTTTACCCAGCCGGGAGCTGTTTTTT
size: NA; V: TRBV14; D: NA; J: TRBJ2-1; CDR3: CASRRSSYNEQFF; DNA: TGTGCCAGCAGGCGGTCCTCCTACAATGAGCAGTTCTTC
size: NA; V: TRBV5-1; D: TRBD1; J: TRBJ2-7; CDR3: CASSLPTGVDEQYF; DNA: TGCGCCAGCAGCTTACCTACAGGGGTCGACGAGCAGTACTTC
size: NA; V: TRBV24-1; D: NA; J: TRBJ2-1; CDR3: CATSDWGSMPEQFF; DNA: TGTGCCACCAGTGATTGGGGCTCAATGCCTGAGCAGTTCTTC
size: once; V: TRBV13; D: TRBD1; J: TRBJ1-6; CDR3: CASSLGLSGTGYSPLHF; DNA: TGTGCCAGCAGCTTAGGCCTGAGCGGGACAGGGTATTCACCCCTCCACTTT
size: NA; V: TRBV5-4; D: TRBD1; J: TRBJ1-2; CDR3: CASSITGVYSYGYTF; DNA: TGTGCCAGCTCAATCACAGGGGTTTATAGTTATGGCTACACCTTC
size: NA; V: TRBV7-8; D: TRBD2; J: TRBJ2-1; CDR3: CASSLPSSGPYNEQFF; DNA: TGTGCCAGCAGCTTACCCTCTAGCGGGCCCTACAATGAGCAGTTCTTC
size: NA; V: TRBV10-2; D: TRBD1; J: TRBJ2-7; CDR3: CAAGTGAYEQYF; DNA: TGCGCCGCCGGGACAGGGGCCTACGAGCAGTACTTC
size: NA; V: TRBV7-2; D: NA; J: TRBJ2-7; CDR3: CASSARVMAGTYEQYF; DNA: TGTGCCAGCAGCGCACGGGTTATGGCAGGGACCTACGAGCAGTACTTC
size: once; V: TRBV27; D: TRBD1; J: TRBJ1-1; CDR3: CASISRGLRAEAFF; DNA: TGTGCCAGCATTTCGAGGGGGCTTCGCGCTGAAGCTTTCTTT
size: NA; V: TRBV5-1; D: TRBD1; J: TRBJ2-7; CDR3: CASSEPSGTGQYEQYF; DNA: TGCGCCAGCAGCGAACCCTCCGGGACAGGGCAGTACGAGCAGTACTTC
size: once; V: TRBV19; D: NA; J: TRBJ2-7; CDR3: CASSLDTGPYEQYF; DNA: TGTGCCAGTAGTCTGGACACGGGCCCCTACGAGCAGTACTTC
size: NA; V: TRBV6-5; D: NA; J: TRBJ1-1; CDR3: CASIPTRGSNTEAFF; DNA: TGTGCCAGCATCCCCACTCGGGGGTCCAACACTGAAGCTTTCTTT
size: NA; V: TRBV7-2; D: NA; J: TRBJ2-7; CDR3: CASSLLRGEQYF; DNA: TGTGCCAGCAGCTTGTTACGCGGCGAGCAGTACTTC
size: once; V: TRBV18; D: TRBD1; J: TRBJ1-2; CDR3: CASSAGQGGGYTF; DNA: TGTGCCAGCTCAGCGGGACAGGGAGGTGGCTACACCTTC
size: NA; V: TRBV28; D: NA; J: TRBJ2-6; CDR3: CASSLAGTTSGANVLTF; DNA: TGTGCCAGCAGCCTTGCGGGTACAACTTCTGGGGCCAACGTCCTGACTTTC
size: NA; V: TRBV29-1; D: TRBD2; J: TRBJ2-3; CDR3: CSVSTSGGALASTDTQYF; DNA: TGCAGCGTCTCGACTAGCGGGGGGGCCCTAGCTTCCACAGATACGCAGTATTTT
size: NA; V: TRBV4-1; D: NA; J: TRBJ1-4; CDR3: CASSQDGVGGKLFF; DNA: TGCGCCAGCAGCCAAGATGGAGTCGGGGGTAAACTGTTTTTT
size: NA; V: TRBV3-1/TRBV3-2; D: TRBD1; J: TRBJ1-3; CDR3: CASSENRDRYLSGNTIYF; DNA: TGTGCCAGCAGCGAAAACCGGGACAGGTACCTCTCTGGAAACACCATATATTTT
size: NA; V: TRBV4-1; D: NA; J: TRBJ1-1; CDR3: CASSEDSKAFF; DNA: TGCGCCAGCAGCGAAGACAGTAAAGCTTTCTTT
size: NA; V: TRBV30; D: TRBD1; J: TRBJ1-1; CDR3: CAWTRTGARSTEAFF; DNA: TGTGCCTGGACGCGGACAGGGGCAAGATCCACTGAAGCTTTCTTT
size: NA; V: TRBV7-9; D: NA; J: TRBJ2-5; CDR3: CASSLAMQQETQYF; DNA: TGTGCCAGCAGCTTAGCGATGCAGCAAGAGACCCAGTACTTC
size: NA; V: TRBV9; D: TRBD1; J: TRBJ1-4; CDR3: CASSQTEGAVNEKLFF; DNA: TGTGCCAGCAGCCAGACAGAGGGGGCAGTTAATGAAAAACTGTTTTTT
size: NA; V: TRBV2; D: TRBD2; J: TRBJ2-7; CDR3: CASSDSLRTSGYEQYF; DNA: TGTGCCAGCAGTGATTCCCTCCGGACTAGCGGCTACGAGCAGTACTTC
size: NA; V: TRBV12-5; D: NA; J: TRBJ1-5; CDR3: CASGLGDSRRNQPQHF; DNA: TGTGCTAGTGGTTTGGGAGACAGCCGACGCAATCAGCCCCAGCATTTT
size: NA; V: TRBV30; D: TRBD1; J: TRBJ2-5; CDR3: CAWSGNRGTETQYF; DNA: TGTGCCTGGAGTGGGAACAGGGGGACAGAGACCCAGTACTTC
size: few; V: TRBV12-3/TRBV12-4; D: NA; J: TRBJ1-2; CDR3: CASSFQGGYTF; DNA: TGTGCCAGCAGTTTCCAGGGTGGCTACACCTTC
size: NA; V: TRBV19; D: TRBD1; J: TRBJ1-3; CDR3: CATSQGLSGNTIYF; DNA: TGTGCCACCTCACAGGGGTTATCGGGAAACACCATATATTTT
size: NA; V: TRBV6-4; D: TRBD2; J: TRBJ2-2; CDR3: CASSLGTSVTGELFF; DNA: TGTGCCAGCAGTCTCGGGACTAGTGTTACCGGGGAGCTGTTTTTT
size: NA; V: TRBV21-1; D: NA; J: TRBJ2-7; CDR3: CASSKQQGSPRVARHYEQYF; DNA: TGTGCCAGCAGCAAACAACAGGGGTCGCCGAGGGTGGCGAGGCATTACGAGCAGTACTTC